The 2 T cell receptor beta chains in this list originate from one sample, sequenced in a study of blood T cell repertoires in COVID-19. The assay was immunoSEQ multiplex PCR, and TCRdb's table has in-frame clones only and misses some. Of 200,000 to 300,000 clones listed, around nine tenths are singletons. Material: peripheral blood. The source is a man between 25 and 39 years old with COVID-19, enrolled during active disease.

V usage is TRBV14 and J usage is TRBJ2-2; TRBD1 matches at 8 bases. The CDR3 sequence is 16 residues long. The J segment lost 5 bases and the V segment lost 3 bases, leaving 8 bases of the junction unmatched. CDR1 and CDR2 (germline): SGHDN, FVKESK. CDR3 DNA: TGTGCCAGCAGCCAGAAAAACAGGGGGGAAACCGGGGAGCTGTTTTTT. This gives the protein CASSQKNRGETGELFF.

CDR3 nucleotide sequence: TGTGCCAGCAGTTACTCGACCGGCAGGGGGCTTTATGGCTACACCTTC. Its translation: CASSYSTGRGLYGYTF. This chain joins TRBV6-5 and TRBJ1-2; TRBD1 aligns across 8 bases. J gave up 5 bases and V 0 bases, and 8 bases lay outside the gene matches. Germline-derived CDR1 and CDR2 are MNHEY and SVGAGI. The CDR3 contains 16 residues.